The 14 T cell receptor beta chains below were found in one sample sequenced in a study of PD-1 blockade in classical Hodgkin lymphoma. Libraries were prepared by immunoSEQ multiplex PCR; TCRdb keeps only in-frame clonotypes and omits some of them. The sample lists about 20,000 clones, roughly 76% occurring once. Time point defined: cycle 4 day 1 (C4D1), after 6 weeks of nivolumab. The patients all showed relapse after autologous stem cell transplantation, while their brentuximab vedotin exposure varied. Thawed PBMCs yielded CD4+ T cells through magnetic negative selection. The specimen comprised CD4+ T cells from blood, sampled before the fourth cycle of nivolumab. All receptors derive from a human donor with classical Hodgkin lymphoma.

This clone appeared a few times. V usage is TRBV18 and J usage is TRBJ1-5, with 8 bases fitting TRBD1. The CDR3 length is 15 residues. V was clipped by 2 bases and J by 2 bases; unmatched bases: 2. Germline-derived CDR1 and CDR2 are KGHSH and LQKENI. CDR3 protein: CASSPGQGGNQPQHF. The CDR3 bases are TGTGCCAGCTCACCAGGACAGGGCGGCAATCAGCCCCAGCATTTT.

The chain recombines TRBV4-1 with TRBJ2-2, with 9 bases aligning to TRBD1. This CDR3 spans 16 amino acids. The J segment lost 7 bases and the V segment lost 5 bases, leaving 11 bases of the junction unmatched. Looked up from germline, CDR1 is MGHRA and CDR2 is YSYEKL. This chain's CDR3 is CASSSGTGQRIGELFF. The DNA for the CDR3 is TGCGCCAGCAGCTCCGGGACAGGGCAAAGAATCGGGGAGCTGTTTTTT.

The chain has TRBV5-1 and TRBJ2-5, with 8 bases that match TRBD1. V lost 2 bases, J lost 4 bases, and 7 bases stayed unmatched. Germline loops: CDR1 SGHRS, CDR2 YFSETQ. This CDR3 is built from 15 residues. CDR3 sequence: CASSFRARGRETQYF. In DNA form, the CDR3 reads TGCGCCAGCAGCTTTAGGGCCAGGGGGCGAGAGACCCAGTACTTC.

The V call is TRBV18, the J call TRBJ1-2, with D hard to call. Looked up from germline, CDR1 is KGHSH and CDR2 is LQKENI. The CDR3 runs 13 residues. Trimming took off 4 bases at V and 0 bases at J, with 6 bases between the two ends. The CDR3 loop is CASSLDSNYGYTF. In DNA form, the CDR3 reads TGTGCCAGCTCACTAGATTCTAACTATGGCTACACCTTC.

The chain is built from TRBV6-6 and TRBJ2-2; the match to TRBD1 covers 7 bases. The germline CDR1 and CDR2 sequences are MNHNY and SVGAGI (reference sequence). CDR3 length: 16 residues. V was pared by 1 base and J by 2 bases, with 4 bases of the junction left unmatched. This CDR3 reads CASSYYGTANTGELFF. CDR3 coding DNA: TGTGCCAGCAGTTACTACGGGACAGCAAACACCGGGGAGCTGTTTTTT.

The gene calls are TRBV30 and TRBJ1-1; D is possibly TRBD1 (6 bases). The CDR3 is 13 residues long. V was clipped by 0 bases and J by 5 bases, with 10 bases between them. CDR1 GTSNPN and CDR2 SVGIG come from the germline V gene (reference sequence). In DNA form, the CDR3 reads TGTGCCTGGAGTGTTCAGGGGTATACTGAAGCTTTCTTT. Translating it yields CAWSVQGYTEAFF.

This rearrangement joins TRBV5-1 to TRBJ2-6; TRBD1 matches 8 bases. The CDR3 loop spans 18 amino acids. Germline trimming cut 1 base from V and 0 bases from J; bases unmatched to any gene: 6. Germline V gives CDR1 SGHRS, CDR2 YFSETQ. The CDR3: CASSLIPGGPSGANVLTF. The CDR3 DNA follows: TGCGCCAGCAGCTTGATCCCAGGGGGCCCCTCTGGGGCCAACGTCCTGACTTTC.

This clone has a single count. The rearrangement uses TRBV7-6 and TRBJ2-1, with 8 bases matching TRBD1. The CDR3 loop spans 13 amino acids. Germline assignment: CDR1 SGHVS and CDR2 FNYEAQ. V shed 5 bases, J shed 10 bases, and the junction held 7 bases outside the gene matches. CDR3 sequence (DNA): TGTGCCAGCAGCATGGGACAGGCCACCGAGCAGTTCTTC. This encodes CASSMGQATEQFF.

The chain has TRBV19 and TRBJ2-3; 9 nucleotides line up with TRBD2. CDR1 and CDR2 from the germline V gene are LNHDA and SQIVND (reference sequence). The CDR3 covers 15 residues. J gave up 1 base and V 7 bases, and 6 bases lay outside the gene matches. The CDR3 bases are TGTGCCAGTACCCCGCAGCGGGGGGGCACAGATACGCAGTATTTT. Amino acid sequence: CASTPQRGGTDTQYF. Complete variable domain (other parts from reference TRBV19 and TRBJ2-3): DGGITQSPKYLFRKEGQNVTLSCEQNLNHDAMYWYRQDPGQGLRLIYYSQIVNDFQKGDIAEGYSVSREKKESFPLTVTSAQKNPTAFYLCASTPQRGGTDTQYFGPGTRLTVL.

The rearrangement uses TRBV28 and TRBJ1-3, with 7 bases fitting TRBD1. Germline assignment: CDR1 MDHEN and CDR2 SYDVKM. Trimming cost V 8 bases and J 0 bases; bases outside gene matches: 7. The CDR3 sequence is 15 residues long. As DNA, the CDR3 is TGTGCCAGCGGGGGGACAGCGCTCTCTGGAAACACCATATATTTT. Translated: CASGGTALSGNTIYF.

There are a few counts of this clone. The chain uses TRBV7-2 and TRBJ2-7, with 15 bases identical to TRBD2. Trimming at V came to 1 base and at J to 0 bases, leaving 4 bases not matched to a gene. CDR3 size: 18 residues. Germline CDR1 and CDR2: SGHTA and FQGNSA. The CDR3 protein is CASSLVGTSGGPSYEQYF. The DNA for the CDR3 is TGTGCCAGCAGCTTAGTCGGGACTAGCGGGGGGCCCTCCTACGAGCAGTACTTC.

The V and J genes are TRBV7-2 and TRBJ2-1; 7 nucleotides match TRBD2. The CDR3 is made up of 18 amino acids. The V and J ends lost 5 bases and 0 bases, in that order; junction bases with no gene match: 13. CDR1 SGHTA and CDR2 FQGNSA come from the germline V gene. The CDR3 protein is CASSPRGRVGGSYNEQFF. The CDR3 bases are TGTGCCAGCAGCCCCCGGGGGAGGGTCGGAGGCTCCTACAATGAGCAGTTCTTC.

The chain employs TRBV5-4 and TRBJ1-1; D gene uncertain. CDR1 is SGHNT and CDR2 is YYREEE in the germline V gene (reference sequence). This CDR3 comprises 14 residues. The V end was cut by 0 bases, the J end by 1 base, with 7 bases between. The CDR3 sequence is CASSLGQPNTEAFF. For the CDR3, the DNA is TGTGCCAGCAGCTTGGGGCAGCCGAACACTGAAGCTTTCTTT.

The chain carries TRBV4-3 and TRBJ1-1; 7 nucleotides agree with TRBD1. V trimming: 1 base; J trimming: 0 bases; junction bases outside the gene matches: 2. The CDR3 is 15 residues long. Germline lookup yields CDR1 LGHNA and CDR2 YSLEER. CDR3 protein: CASSQVGQMNTEAFF. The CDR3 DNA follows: TGCGCCAGCAGCCAAGTGGGACAGATGAACACTGAAGCTTTCTTT.